The 26 T cell receptor beta chains presented below share a single source sample, sequenced in a study of glioma-infiltrating T cells. Using RNA template, CDR3s of TCR alpha and beta were amplified with iRepertoire arm-PCR. MiXCR, run by TCRdb on the multiplex PCR reads, gives a single entry per CDR3 protein. The sample includes around 350,000 distinct CDR3 sequences, more than 35% seen only once; the top ten take around 11%. The sequenced material came from glioma tissue, nonneoplastic brain tissue, or PBMCs (not recorded which). The receptors come from a human donor with low-grade glioma or glioblastoma, undergoing nonglioma brain surgery, or in good health (not recorded which).

This clonotype was counted a few times. V gene TRBV12-3 or TRBV12-4 combines with J gene TRBJ1-5; D not certain. This CDR3 is 12 amino acids long. V gave up 5 bases and J gave up 4 bases, with 6 bases separating them. The CDR3 DNA follows: TGTGCCAGCAGTCCTGATAATCAGCCCCAGCATTTT. This sequence encodes CASSPDNQPQHF.

The chain combines TRBV15 with TRBJ1-6, with TRBD1 matching 7 bases. CDR1 is LNHNV and CDR2 is YYDKDF in the germline V gene (reference sequence). Losses at the gene ends were 1 base for V and 8 bases for J; bases not matched to a gene: 2. The CDR3 has 14 amino acids. CDR3 sequence reads: CATSRGQGDSPLHF. The CDR3 bases are TGTGCCACCAGCAGAGGACAGGGAGATTCACCCCTCCACTTT.

Only one count was recorded for this clonotype. This chain connects TRBV2 to TRBJ1-1, with 8 bases matching TRBD1. Germline V lookup: CDR1 SNHLY, CDR2 FYNNEI. The CDR3 runs to 14 residues. J lost 5 bases, V lost 7 bases, and 9 bases had no gene match. CDR3 DNA: TGTGCCAGCATCGGACAGGGAGTCGGGACTGAAGCTTTCTTT. Translating gives CASIGQGVGTEAFF.

The V gene is TRBV28, the J gene TRBJ2-5; 9 bases fit TRBD2. The germline V gene has CDR1 MDHEN and CDR2 SYDVKM. This CDR3 comprises 16 residues. With 5 bases clipped from V and 1 base from J, the junction kept 8 bases outside the gene matches. CDR3 residues: CASSAPRAGGQETQYF. CDR3 DNA sequence: TGTGCCAGCAGTGCCCCTAGAGCGGGAGGCCAAGAGACCCAGTACTTC.

Details on this clonotype: A much larger clone lies one base from this, so it may be a read error. The genes are TRBV6-2 or TRBV6-3 and TRBJ2-2; 12 bases are shared with TRBD2. The CDR3 sequence is 14 residues long. Germline assignment: CDR1 MNHEY and CDR2 SVGEGT. As DNA, the CDR3 is TGTGCCAGCCGGACTAGCGGGAACACCGGGGAGCTGCTTTTT. Protein product: CASRTSGNTGELLF.

This clonotype was seen only a few times. The gene calls are TRBV7-9 and TRBJ2-1, with D tentatively TRBD2 (6 bases). Trimming took off 11 bases at V and 4 bases at J, with 21 bases between the two ends. CDR1 and CDR2 from the germline V gene are SEHNR and FQNEAQ (reference sequence). The CDR3 spans 15 residues. CDR3 sequence (DNA): TGTGCCGCCTCCCGGGAGAGTTGGGGATACAATGAGCAGTTCTTC. Its translation: CAASRESWGYNEQFF.

In its sample, this clonotype was seen many times. This chain uses TRBV12-3 or TRBV12-4 with TRBJ2-3; weak D call: TRBD2 (6 bases). The CDR3 loop spans 13 amino acids. V gave up 5 bases and J gave up 0 bases, with 6 bases separating them. This chain's CDR3 is CASSGTSTDTQYF. The CDR3 nucleotides are TGTGCCAGCAGTGGGACTAGCACAGATACGCAGTATTTT.

The chain uses TRBV2 and TRBJ1-5; D call uncertain. The CDR3 contains 15 residues. Germline V gene lookup returns CDR1 SNHLY and CDR2 FYNNEI. Between the trimmed V and J ends, which lost 6 bases and 0 bases, there was a span of 12 bases. This CDR3 reads CASSVTSGSNQPQHF. For the CDR3, the DNA is TGTGCCAGCAGCGTCACATCCGGTAGCAATCAGCCCCAGCATTTT.

The chain carries TRBV4-2 and TRBJ2-3; D is unclear. V gave up 0 bases and J gave up 0 bases, with 13 bases separating them. This CDR3 contains 17 residues. Germline CDR1 is LGHNA and CDR2 is YNFKEQ. DNA of the CDR3: TGTGCCAGCAGCCAAGAAGAGCCTTTAACTAGCACAGATACGCAGTATTTT. Translation gives CASSQEEPLTSTDTQYF.

This clonotype turned up a few times. The V and J genes are TRBV20-1 and TRBJ1-5; D ambiguous. Germline CDR1 and CDR2: DFQATT and SNEGSKA (reference sequence). The CDR3 length is 13 residues. With 6 bases removed from V and 0 bases from J, the gap between germline ends came to 9 bases. CDR3 protein: CSADRDSNQPQHF. The CDR3 DNA reads TGCAGTGCCGATCGAGATAGCAATCAGCCCCAGCATTTT.

This clonotype was observed a single time. The chain uses TRBV20-1 and TRBJ2-3; 9 positions agree with TRBD2. Losses at the gene ends were 1 base for V and 0 bases for J; bases not matched to a gene: 11. The germline V gene encodes CDR1 DFQATT and CDR2 SNEGSKA (reference sequence). The CDR3 runs to 18 residues. This CDR3 reads CSARGPGLASSSTDTQYF. CDR3 bases: TGCAGTGCTAGAGGCCCGGGACTAGCAAGTTCTAGCACAGATACGCAGTATTTT.

Note on this clonotype: A single base separates this from a much larger clone, so it may be a read error. This rearrangement joins TRBV27 to TRBJ1-5; D is unclear. Germline V lookup: CDR1 MNHEY, CDR2 SMNVEV (reference sequence). The CDR3 has 12 amino acids. The CDR3 loop is CASSSSNQPRHF. The CDR3 DNA is TGTGCCAGCAGTTCCAGCAATCAGCCCCGGCATTTT.

Here the CDR3 reads CAIRDGSSNYGYTF. Here the CDR3 DNA reads TGTGCCATCAGGGACGGCAGTTCTAACTATGGCTACACCTTC. The chain is built from TRBV10-3 and TRBJ1-2; no clear D gene. The CDR3 is made up of 14 amino acids. Trimming left V 6 bases short and J 0 bases short, with 11 bases between. Germline CDR1 is ENHRY and CDR2 is SYGVKD.

The rearrangement links TRBV19 to TRBJ1-2; D is unclear. This CDR3 is built from 13 residues. Germline V gene sequence: CDR1 LNHDA, CDR2 SQIVND (reference sequence). Trimming stripped 6 bases from V and 1 base from J, with 9 bases between. Here the CDR3 DNA reads TGTGCCAGTAGCGCGGTGGGTAACTATGGCTACACCTTC. Residues: CASSAVGNYGYTF.

The chain carries TRBV7-9 and TRBJ1-1; the D is unclear. Trimming removed 5 bases from V and 7 bases from J, with 23 bases in between. This CDR3 has 16 residues. From germline, CDR1 is SEHNR and CDR2 FQNEAQ (reference sequence). CDR3 sequence: CASSDFSGPGGSEAFF. The CDR3 nucleotides are TGTGCCAGCAGCGACTTCTCAGGACCCGGAGGTAGTGAAGCTTTCTTT.

On this clonotype: A much larger clone differs by one base, so this may be a read error. This chain links TRBV24-1 with TRBJ1-1, with D hard to call. The germline gives CDR1 KGHDR, CDR2 SFDVKD. The length of the CDR3 is 17 residues. CDR3 DNA sequence: TGTGCCACCAGTGATTTCGGTGACCAACAACTAAACACTGAAGCTTTATTT. Its translation is CATSDFGDQQLNTEALF.

Points on this clonotype: Germline and junction disagree at one end, which may indicate a read error. The chain is built from TRBV7-2 and TRBJ1-6, with unresolved D. The V gene's germline CDR1 is SGHTA and CDR2 FQGNSA. The CDR3 has 15 residues. The CDR3 DNA reads TGTGCCGGCAGCTCCGAAGGGCTCCCCAATTCACCCCTCCACTTT. Protein sequence: CAGSSEGLPNSPLHF.

This clonotype appeared a few times. CDR3 protein: CSARDPGRTSYNEQFF. The CDR3 DNA reads TGCAGTGCTAGAGACCCAGGTAGAACCTCCTACAATGAGCAGTTCTTC. The chain joins TRBV20-1 to TRBJ2-1; D uncertain. V was cut by 0 bases and J by 0 bases, with 12 bases left in between. The germline gives CDR1 DFQATT, CDR2 SNEGSKA (reference sequence). This CDR3 spans 16 amino acids.

Concerning this clonotype: The junction does not match germline at one end; this may be a read error. The CDR3 reads CASGGGGSYNSPVHF. Written as DNA, the CDR3 is TGTGCCAGCGGGGGTGGAGGCAGCTATAATTCACCCGTCCACTTT. V is TRBV27 and J is TRBJ1-6; tentative D call: TRBD1 (5 bases). The CDR3 totals 15 residues. Per the germline V gene, CDR1 is MNHEY and CDR2 is SMNVEV (reference sequence).

In this sample, this clonotype turned up a few times. The chain uses TRBV28 and TRBJ1-5; D is undetermined. V lost 7 bases and J 2 bases, leaving 15 bases between the germline ends. The CDR3 spans 15 residues. Germline assignment: CDR1 MDHEN and CDR2 SYDVKM. CDR3 residues: CASNGPQRGNQPQHF. The CDR3 DNA sequence: TGTGCCAGCAACGGCCCCCAGAGGGGCAATCAGCCCCAGCATTTT.

The CDR3 loop reads CAGGLRGGNQPQHF. The CDR3 region has the DNA TGTGCCGGCGGCTTACGGGGAGGAAATCAGCCCCAGCATTTT. J is TRBJ1-5 and V is TRBV7-2; D gene ambiguous. There are 14 residues in the CDR3. V was pared by 11 bases and J by 4 bases, with 18 bases between. Per germline, CDR1 SGHTA and CDR2 FQGNSA.

There are many counts of this clonotype. The V and J genes are TRBV27 and TRBJ2-3; 7 bases match TRBD2. The CDR3 has 18 amino acids. Germline V CDR1 and CDR2: MNHEY, SMNVEV (reference sequence). With V trimmed by 4 bases and J by 0 bases, 13 bases remained unmatched. The CDR3 is CASSSRMGLQSSTDTQYF. The CDR3 DNA follows: TGTGCCAGCAGTTCCAGAATGGGACTACAATCTAGCACAGATACGCAGTATTTT.

J is TRBJ1-5 and V is TRBV2, with 8 bases fitting TRBD1. Per the germline V gene, CDR1 is SNHLY and CDR2 is FYNNEI. The trim removed 6 bases at V and 7 bases at J, leaving 14 bases unmatched. The CDR3 contains 16 residues. The CDR3 sequence: CASRPQQGGGGQPQHF. The CDR3 nucleotides read TGTGCCAGCAGGCCCCAACAGGGGGGAGGGGGACAGCCCCAGCATTTT.

The chain joins TRBV6-1 to TRBJ2-3; unclear D gene. V lost 6 bases to trimming and J lost 6 bases, with 10 bases between them. Germline V lookup: CDR1 MNHNS, CDR2 SASEGT. CDR3 size: 12 residues. DNA of the CDR3: TGTGCCAGCAGGGACCGGTCGGATACGCAGTATTTT. It specifies CASRDRSDTQYF.

The sample holds a few counts of this clonotype. The rearrangement links TRBV20-1 to TRBJ2-5; D is perhaps TRBD1 (5 bases). Germline V gives CDR1 DFQATT, CDR2 SNEGSKA (reference sequence). The CDR3 sequence is 13 residues long. Trimming removed 0 bases from V and 5 bases from J, with 10 bases in between. CDR3 protein: CSAREDNWETQYF. The CDR3 DNA is TGCAGTGCTAGAGAGGACAACTGGGAGACCCAGTACTTC.

This clonotype appeared once. The conserved phenylalanine or tryptophan is not found at the CDR3 terminus, so this likely reflects a read error. The DNA is left out, because the CDR3 cannot be placed on it with certainty; the CDR3 is given as TCRdb lists it. The rearrangement links TRBV27 to TRBJ1-2. The CDR3 comprises 13 residues, both ends counted. Per germline, CDR1 MNHEY and CDR2 SMNVEV (reference sequence). The CDR3 here is CASSFWQDYGHTL.